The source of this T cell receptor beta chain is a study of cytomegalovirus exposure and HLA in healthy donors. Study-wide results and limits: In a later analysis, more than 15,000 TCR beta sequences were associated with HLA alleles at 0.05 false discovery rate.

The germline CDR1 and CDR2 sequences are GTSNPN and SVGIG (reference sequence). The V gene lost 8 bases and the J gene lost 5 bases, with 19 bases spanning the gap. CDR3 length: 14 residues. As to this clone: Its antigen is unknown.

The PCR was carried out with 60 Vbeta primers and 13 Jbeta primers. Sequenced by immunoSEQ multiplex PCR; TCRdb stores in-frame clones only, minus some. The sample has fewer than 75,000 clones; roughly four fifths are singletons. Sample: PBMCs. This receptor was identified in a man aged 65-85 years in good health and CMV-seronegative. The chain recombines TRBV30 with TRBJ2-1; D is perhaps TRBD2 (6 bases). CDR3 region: CARQTGTVNNEQFF. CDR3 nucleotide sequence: TGTGCCCGACAGACCGGGACTGTGAACAATGAGCAGTTCTTC.